This TCR gamma chain was identified in a study of gamma-delta chains in newborns, infants, children. Study-level information: Microbial exposure reportedly drives polyclonal innate γδ T cell expansion after birth.

The CDR3 length is 26 residues, termini included. Germline V gene lookup returns CDR1 GITISATS and CDR2 ISYDGTV (reference sequence). TCRdb fed the reads into CATT to redo clone calling. The sample's table shows approximately 80 gamma-chain clones. As for this clone: The limits of the CDR3 on the DNA are not certain, so only TCRdb's listed CDR3 is given.

This specimen consisted of blood, obtained at baseline. The V gene call is TRGV9, and the J gene call is absent. The receptor's source is a child who received the measles vaccine. This table probably holds off-target reads from a library built for another chain. Here the CDR3 reads CACDTGGYRSSWDTRQMSFGTGIKLF.